This is a list of T cell receptor beta chains from one sample in a study of technical replicates of blood from four donors. The assay was immunoSEQ multiplex PCR, and TCRdb's table has in-frame clones only and misses some. The table shows tens of thousands of clones, with roughly nine tenths occurring only once. Sequencing used T cells isolated from PBMCs. These TCRs come from a human donor in good health. Each CDR3 is given with its conserved first and last residue. D genes are given only for firm matches. Not all rows give a size; the values are once, few, many and, for expanded clones, a class.

>TRBV19|NA|TRBJ2-7|TRBD1
CASSAGTGLHEQYF
TGTGCCAGTAGTGCCGGGACAGGGCTTCACGAGCAGTACTTC
>TRBV6-5|NA|TRBJ1-4|NA
CASSYGGNEKLFF
TGTGCCAGCAGTTATGGCGGGAATGAAAAACTGTTTTTT
>TRBV19|NA|TRBJ1-2|TRBD1
CASSMGQDYGYTF
TGTGCCAGTAGTATGGGACAGGACTATGGCTACACCTTC
>TRBV10-3|NA|TRBJ2-1|NA
CAIKEAHEQFF
TGTGCCATCAAAGAGGCCCATGAGCAGTTCTTC
>TRBV19|NA|TRBJ2-1|NA
CASRPSPSYYNEQFF
TGTGCCAGTAGACCGTCTCCCTCCTACTACAATGAGCAGTTCTTC
>TRBV6-4|NA|TRBJ1-2|NA
CASKGDYGYTF
TGTGCCAGCAAGGGGGACTATGGCTACACCTTC
>TRBV10-3|NA|TRBJ2-1|NA
CAISYPGLGKNEQFF
TGTGCCATCAGTTATCCGGGACTCGGTAAAAATGAGCAGTTCTTC
>TRBV5-8|NA|TRBJ1-1|TRBD1
CASSLFGGTGEDGTEAFF
TGTGCCAGCAGCTTGTTTGGGGGGACAGGGGAAGATGGAACTGAAGCTTTCTTT
>TRBV28|NA|TRBJ1-1|NA
CASRPSGGRAEAFF
TGTGCCAGCAGGCCCAGTGGAGGGAGGGCTGAAGCTTTCTTT
>TRBV25-1|NA|TRBJ2-1|TRBD1
CAASSGTGVDEQFF
TGTGCCGCCTCCTCCGGGACAGGGGTCGATGAGCAGTTCTTC
>TRBV19|NA|TRBJ2-5|TRBD1
CASSISRGPNQETQYF
TGTGCCAGTAGTATATCCAGGGGGCCGAACCAAGAGACCCAGTACTTC
>TRBV13|NA|TRBJ2-1|TRBD2
CASITSGTINEQFF
TGTGCCAGCATAACTAGCGGGACTATTAATGAGCAGTTCTTC
>TRBV19|NA|TRBJ2-1|TRBD2
CASRSGGSYNEQFF
TGTGCCAGTCGAAGCGGGGGCTCCTACAATGAGCAGTTCTTC
>TRBV7-2|NA|TRBJ1-1|TRBD1
CASSLRSRGLGYSEAFF
TGTGCCAGCAGCTTAAGGAGCAGGGGGCTCGGATACTCTGAAGCTTTCTTT
>TRBV6-5|NA|TRBJ2-1|NA
CASSSLVSDFNEQFF
TGTGCCAGCAGTTCCTTAGTATCAGACTTCAATGAGCAGTTCTTC
>TRBV4-3|NA|TRBJ1-1|TRBD1
CASSQRGQPTEAFF
TGCGCCAGCAGCCAAAGGGGACAGCCCACTGAAGCTTTCTTT
>TRBV9|NA|TRBJ2-3|TRBD2
CASSGSGRAPDTQYF
TGTGCCAGCAGCGGTAGCGGGAGGGCCCCAGATACGCAGTATTTT
>TRBV30|once|TRBJ2-4|NA
CAWSEGVAKNIQYF
TGTGCCTGGAGTGAAGGGGTGGCCAAAAACATTCAGTACTTC
>TRBV19|NA|TRBJ2-2|NA
CASSTGVFPAGELFF
TGTGCCAGTAGTACGGGGGTCTTCCCGGCCGGGGAGCTGTTTTTT
>TRBV7-9|NA|TRBJ2-7|NA
CASTLETGQQYF
TGTGCCAGCACCTTAGAAACAGGCCAGCAGTACTTC
>TRBV5-4|NA|TRBJ2-5|NA
CASSLVSQETQYF
TGTGCCAGCAGCTTGGTATCCCAAGAGACCCAGTACTTC
>TRBV27|NA|TRBJ2-3|NA
CASSPLSADTQYF
TGTGCCAGCAGCCCCTTGAGCGCAGATACGCAGTATTTT
>TRBV10-3|NA|TRBJ1-2|TRBD1
CAISLGTAVGQGYTF
TGTGCCATCAGCTTGGGGACAGCGGTGGGACAAGGCTACACCTTC
>TRBV27|NA|TRBJ2-5|TRBD2
CASSSPGTSGNRETQYF
TGTGCCAGCAGTTCCCCCGGGACTAGCGGGAACCGGGAGACCCAGTACTTC
>TRBV7-2|NA|TRBJ2-1|NA
CASSPGGITSYNEQFF
TGTGCCAGCAGTCCCGGGGGAATTACTTCCTACAATGAGCAGTTCTTC
>TRBV9|NA|TRBJ2-1|TRBD1
CASSEGADEQFF
TGTGCCAGCAGCGAGGGGGCAGATGAGCAGTTCTTC
>TRBV18|few|TRBJ2-1|NA
CASSPSQNEQFF
TGTGCCAGCTCACCATCGCAGAATGAGCAGTTCTTC
>TRBV7-2|few|TRBJ1-1|NA
CASSLLNRPARAFF
TGTGCCAGCAGCTTGTTGAACAGGCCGGCGCGAGCTTTCTTT
>TRBV5-1|NA|TRBJ2-2|TRBD2
CASSQGLAGVTGELFF
TGCGCCAGCAGCCAAGGACTAGCGGGAGTCACCGGGGAGCTGTTTTTT
>TRBV11-2|NA|TRBJ2-1|NA
CASSLRLPSYNEQFF
TGTGCCAGCAGCCTCAGGTTGCCCAGCTACAATGAGCAGTTCTTC
>TRBV6-6|NA|TRBJ1-5|NA
CASSYSGAEPQHF
TGTGCCAGCAGTTACTCGGGGGCTGAGCCCCAGCATTTT
>TRBV30|NA|TRBJ2-1|TRBD2
CAWSVLAGSYNEQFF
TGTGCCTGGAGTGTATTAGCGGGCTCCTACAATGAGCAGTTCTTC
>TRBV6-5|NA|TRBJ2-7|TRBD1
CASSPGQGATYEQYF
TGTGCCAGCAGTCCTGGACAGGGGGCTACCTACGAGCAGTACTTC
>TRBV27|NA|TRBJ1-1|TRBD1
CASSTTGTGNTEAFF
TGTGCCAGCAGTACCACCGGGACAGGGAACACTGAAGCTTTCTTT
>TRBV9|NA|TRBJ2-2|NA
CASSVALGHTTGELFF
TGTGCCAGCAGCGTAGCTCTAGGACACACCACCGGGGAGCTGTTTTTT
>TRBV2|NA|TRBJ1-2|TRBD1
CASRAPRDSYGYTF
TGTGCCAGCAGAGCCCCTCGGGACAGCTATGGCTACACCTTC
>TRBV7-3|NA|TRBJ2-7|TRBD1
CASSLTGTGEQYF
TGTGCCAGCAGCTTAACAGGGACAGGCGAGCAGTACTTC
>TRBV5-1|NA|TRBJ1-5|NA
CASSLGPVNSNQPQHF
TGCGCCAGCAGCTTGGGTCCGGTTAATAGCAATCAGCCCCAGCATTTT
>TRBV11-2|NA|TRBJ2-3|NA
CASSLEGGLADTQYF
TGTGCCAGCAGCTTAGAGGGAGGATTGGCAGATACGCAGTATTTT
>TRBV5-6|NA|TRBJ2-1|NA
CASSKGYFPYNEQFF
TGTGCCAGCAGTAAGGGGTATTTCCCCTACAATGAGCAGTTCTTC
>TRBV5-1|NA|TRBJ2-2|TRBD2
CASSLYPSGSYGTGELFF
TGCGCCAGCAGCTTATATCCTAGCGGGAGTTACGGCACCGGGGAGCTGTTTTTT
>TRBV28|NA|TRBJ1-2|NA
CASTSQHSYTF
TGTGCCAGCACCTCACAGCATAGCTACACCTTC
>TRBV19|once|TRBJ1-5|NA
CASRGKDSNQPQHF
TGTGCCAGTAGGGGCAAAGATAGCAATCAGCCCCAGCATTTT
>TRBV10-3|NA|TRBJ1-5|TRBD1
CAISEGQGQPQHF
TGTGCCATCAGTGAAGGACAGGGACAGCCCCAGCATTTT
>TRBV7-9|NA|TRBJ1-2|NA
CASSLTLGHTNYGYTF
TGTGCCAGCAGCCTAACTCTAGGACATACTAACTATGGCTACACCTTC
>TRBV10-3|NA|TRBJ2-3|NA
CAISEVGTDTQYF
TGTGCCATCAGTGAGGTCGGGACAGATACGCAGTATTTT
>TRBV4-3|NA|TRBJ2-1|TRBD1
CASSQGQGYYNEQFF
TGCGCCAGCAGCCAGGGACAGGGTTACTACAATGAGCAGTTCTTC
>TRBV19|NA|TRBJ2-4|TRBD1
CASSSDRAKNIQYF
TGTGCCAGTAGCTCGGACAGGGCCAAAAACATTCAGTACTTC
>TRBV5-1|NA|TRBJ2-1|NA
CASSLNAGGEQFF
TGCGCCAGCAGCTTGAACGCCGGAGGTGAGCAGTTCTTC
>TRBV19|NA|TRBJ1-2|TRBD1
CASSIGLQGDYGYTF
TGTGCCAGTAGTATAGGCCTACAGGGGGACTATGGCTACACCTTC
>TRBV7-9|once|TRBJ2-5|NA
CASSSRDPLDKETQYF
TGTGCCAGCAGCTCCCGAGACCCACTAGATAAAGAGACCCAGTACTTC
>TRBV6-5|NA|TRBJ1-2|NA
CASMVGANYGYTF
TGTGCCAGCATGGTAGGGGCTAACTATGGCTACACCTTC
>TRBV19|NA|TRBJ1-5|NA
CASSNGPRESNQPQHF
TGTGCCAGTAGTAATGGGCCTCGGGAGAGCAATCAGCCCCAGCATTTT
>TRBV10-3|NA|TRBJ2-2|TRBD2
CAISESPAGNTGELFF
TGTGCCATCAGTGAGTCACCAGCGGGAAACACCGGGGAGCTGTTTTTT